The next 14 T cell receptor beta chains were all read from a single sample in a study of CD8 T cells in Susac syndrome. After extraction with the RNeasy kit, about 0.45 to 1 ug of the RNA was reverse transcribed using random hexamers. TCRdb reprocessed the immunoSEQ multiplex PCR reads via MiXCR and lists one record per CDR3 protein. This sample has roughly 110,000 distinct CDR3 sequences, with approximately 95% found just once. Sequencing was carried out using CD8+ T cells from PBMCs. These TCRs come from a human donor with Susac syndrome.

In DNA, the CDR3 is TGTGCCAGCAGCCCTACACTAGCCTCCTACAATGAGCAGTTCTTC. It translates to CASSPTLASYNEQFF. The chain recombines TRBV7-8 with TRBJ2-1; a weak D match, TRBD2 (6 bases). Germline V lookup: CDR1 SGHVS, CDR2 FQNEAQ. Trimming left V 5 bases short and J 0 bases short, with 11 bases between. There are 15 residues in the CDR3.

This CDR3 is CSARDPLLAGGPADTQYF. CDR3 DNA sequence: TGCAGTGCTAGAGATCCACTACTAGCGGGGGGGCCGGCAGATACGCAGTATTTT. V is TRBV20-1 and J is TRBJ2-3, with 13 bases that match TRBD2. CDR1 and CDR2 (germline): DFQATT, SNEGSKA (reference sequence). V gave up 0 bases and J gave up 4 bases; unmatched junction bases: 10. The CDR3 has 18 residues.

This rearrangement joins TRBV4-3 to TRBJ2-1, with TRBD2 matching over 9 bases. CDR3 length: 19 amino acids. V shed 0 bases and J 0 bases; nucleotides not matched to a gene: 9. Germline assignment: CDR1 LGHNA and CDR2 YSLEER. CDR3 sequence: CASSQDPAGGQSSYNEQFF. The CDR3, as DNA: TGCGCCAGCAGCCAAGATCCAGCGGGGGGCCAAAGCTCCTACAATGAGCAGTTCTTC.

The chain couples TRBV5-4 to TRBJ2-4, with a weak D call TRBD1 (6 bases). CDR1 and CDR2 from the germline V gene are SGHNT and YYREEE (reference sequence). Trimming pared 4 bases from V and 5 bases from J, leaving 19 bases between. The CDR3 contains 16 residues. The CDR3 nucleotides read TGTGCCAGCAGCAGGAACAGGGAGAGGAATCAAAACATTCAGTACTTC. Translating gives CASSRNRERNQNIQYF.

J is TRBJ2-1 and V is TRBV9, with 10 bases identical to TRBD2. Unmatched junction bases numbered 14, after V lost 4 bases and J lost 10 bases. Germline V CDR1 and CDR2: SGDLS, YYNGEE. The length of the CDR3 is 16 residues. For the CDR3, the DNA is TGTGCCAGCAGCCCCCAAGGGGGACTAGCGAGGTGGGAGCAGTTCTTC. This translates into CASSPQGGLARWEQFF.

This clonotype was counted a single time. The V call is TRBV7-6, the J call TRBJ2-7; the D gene is possibly TRBD1 (6 bases). The germline CDR1 and CDR2 sequences are SGHVS and FNYEAQ. Trimming removed 5 bases at V and 0 bases at J, with 11 bases between. The CDR3 runs 14 residues. The CDR3, as DNA: TGTGCCAGCAGCGACAGGTTAACCTCCTACGAGCAGTACTTC. This gives the protein CASSDRLTSYEQYF.

V gene TRBV3-1 combines with J gene TRBJ2-7; D might be TRBD2 (5 bases). The CDR3 contains 17 residues. Germline CDR1 LGHDT, CDR2 YNNKEL (reference sequence). V lost 0 bases, J lost 2 bases, and 17 bases lay in between. CDR3 DNA sequence: TGTGCCAGCAGCCAAGATGCCCCTAGCTCCCCGGCCTACGAGCAGTACTTC. This codes for CASSQDAPSSPAYEQYF.

This rearrangement joins TRBV4-1 to TRBJ2-6, with D perhaps TRBD1 (5 bases). The CDR3 loop spans 16 amino acids. Per germline, CDR1 MGHRA and CDR2 YSYEKL. V lost 3 bases and J 0 bases, leaving 9 bases between the germline ends. The CDR3 nucleotides read TGCGCCAGCAGCCAGGACATTAGCTCTGGGGCCAACGTCCTGACTTTC. This encodes CASSQDISSGANVLTF.

The gene calls are TRBV29-1 and TRBJ2-1, with D tentatively TRBD1 (6 bases). V was cut by 5 bases and J by 4 bases, with 12 bases left in between. Germline V gene lookup returns CDR1 SQVTM and CDR2 ANQGSEA. The CDR3 loop spans 13 amino acids. The CDR3: CSVRDQGYNEQFF. For the CDR3, the DNA is TGCAGCGTTAGGGACCAGGGGTACAATGAGCAGTTCTTC.

The chain uses TRBV29-1 and TRBJ1-1; 7 nucleotides match TRBD1. The CDR3 runs 14 residues. V trimming: 8 bases; J trimming: 3 bases; junction bases outside the gene matches: 12. CDR1 is SQVTM and CDR2 is ANQGSEA in the germline V gene. The CDR3 loop is CSSTGSGGDTEAFF. CDR3 DNA sequence: TGCAGCTCAACGGGGTCAGGGGGGGACACTGAAGCTTTCTTT.

The CDR3 loop is CASRDRENQPQHF. The CDR3 coding sequence is TGCGCCAGCAGGGACAGAGAGAATCAGCCCCAGCATTTT. The rearrangement uses TRBV5-1 and TRBJ1-5, with D maybe TRBD1 (6 bases). Germline assignment: CDR1 SGHRS and CDR2 YFSETQ. The CDR3 length is 13 residues. Trimming cost V 5 bases and J 4 bases, with 10 bases left between them.

This chain connects TRBV27 to TRBJ2-5, with D perhaps given as TRBD1 or TRBD2 (5 bases each). The germline gives CDR1 MNHEY, CDR2 SMNVEV (reference sequence). Trimming cost V 2 bases and J 5 bases, with 15 bases left between them. The CDR3 runs 15 residues. The CDR3 loop is CASSLVRGPRETQYF. The CDR3 region has the DNA TGTGCCAGCAGTTTAGTACGGGGCCCCCGGGAGACCCAGTACTTC.

The chain carries TRBV27 and TRBJ2-5, with 8 bases that match TRBD1. The CDR3 has 15 amino acids. V dropped 5 bases and J dropped 5; count of bases not matched to a gene: 10. Per the germline V gene, CDR1 is MNHEY and CDR2 is SMNVEV (reference sequence). CDR3 amino acids: CASSTRQGTGETQYF. CDR3 DNA: TGTGCCAGCAGTACCAGACAGGGGACGGGGGAGACCCAGTACTTC.

This rearrangement joins TRBV6-6 to TRBJ1-6; D is undetermined. Germline CDR1 reads MNHNY; CDR2 reads SVGAGI (reference sequence). This CDR3 has 13 residues. Trimming pared 7 bases from V and 9 bases from J, leaving 13 bases between. CDR3 sequence (DNA): TGTGCCAGCACCTTGGAAAAGGGTTCACCCCTCCACTTT. It translates to CASTLEKGSPLHF.